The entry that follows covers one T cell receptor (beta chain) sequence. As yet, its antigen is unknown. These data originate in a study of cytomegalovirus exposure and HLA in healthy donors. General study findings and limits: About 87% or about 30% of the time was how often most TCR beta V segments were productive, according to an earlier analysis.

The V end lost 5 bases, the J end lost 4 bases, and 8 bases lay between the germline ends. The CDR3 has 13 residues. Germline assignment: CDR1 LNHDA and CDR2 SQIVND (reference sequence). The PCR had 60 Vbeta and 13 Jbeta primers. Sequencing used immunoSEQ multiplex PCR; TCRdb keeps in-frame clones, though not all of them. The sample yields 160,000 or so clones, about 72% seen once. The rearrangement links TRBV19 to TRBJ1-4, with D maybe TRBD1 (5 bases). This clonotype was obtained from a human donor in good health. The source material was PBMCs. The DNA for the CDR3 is TGTGCCAGTAGTCTGGGGCATAATGAAAAACTGTTTTTT. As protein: CASSLGHNEKLFF. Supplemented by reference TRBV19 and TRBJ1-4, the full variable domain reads DGGITQSPKYLFRKEGQNVTLSCEQNLNHDAMYWYRQDPGQGLRLIYYSQIVNDFQKGDIAEGYSVSREKKESFPLTVTSAQKNPTAFYLCASSLGHNEKLFFGSGTQLSVL.